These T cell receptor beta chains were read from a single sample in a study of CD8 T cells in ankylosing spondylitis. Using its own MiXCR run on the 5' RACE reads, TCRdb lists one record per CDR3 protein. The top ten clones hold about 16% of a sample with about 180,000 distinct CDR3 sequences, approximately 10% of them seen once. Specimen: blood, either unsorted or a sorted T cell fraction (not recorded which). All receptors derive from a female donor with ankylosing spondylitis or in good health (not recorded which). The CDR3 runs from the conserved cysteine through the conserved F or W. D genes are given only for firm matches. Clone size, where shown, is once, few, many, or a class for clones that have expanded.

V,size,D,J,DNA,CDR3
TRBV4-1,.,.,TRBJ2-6,TGCGCCAGCAGCCGGGGTCCTGGGGCCAACGTCCTGACTTTC,CASSRGPGANVLTF
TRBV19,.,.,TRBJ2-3,TGTGCCAGTAGTACTACCGGGGCGCGGACAGATACGCAGTATTTT,CASSTTGARTDTQYF
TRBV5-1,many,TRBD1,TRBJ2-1,TGCGCCAGCAGCTTGACTACAGGGGGTGAGCAGTTCTTC,CASSLTTGGEQFF
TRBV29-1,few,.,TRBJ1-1,TGCAGCGTTGAGATGTTGACTGAAGCTTTCTTT,CSVEMLTEAFF
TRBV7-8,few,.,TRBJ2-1,TGTGCCAGCAGCTTAGAGGTTTCGGGGAGAAATGAGCAGTTCTTC,CASSLEVSGRNEQFF
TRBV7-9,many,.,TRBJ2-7,TGTGCCAGCAGTTTTATAGGCGAGCAGTACTTC,CASSFIGEQYF
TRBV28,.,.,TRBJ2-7,TGTGCCAGCAGTTTTCCGCCCCGGGGGACCTACGAGCAGTACTTC,CASSFPPRGTYEQYF
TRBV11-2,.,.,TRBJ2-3,TGTGCCAGCAGCTTTCGGTTCCGGGGCACAGATACGCAGTATTTT,CASSFRFRGTDTQYF
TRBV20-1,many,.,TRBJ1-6,TGCAGTGTCAGGGCGGTTGGGGTACCACCCCTCCACTTT,CSVRAVGVPPLHF
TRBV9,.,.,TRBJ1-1,TGTGCCAGCAGCGTAGGGGGAGGTTCCTACACTGAAGCTTTCTTT,CASSVGGGSYTEAFF
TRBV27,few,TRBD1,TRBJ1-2,TGTGCCAGCAGTTTCCAGGGGGGGGCCTATGGCTACACCTTC,CASSFQGGAYGYTF
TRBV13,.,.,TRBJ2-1,TGTGCCAGCTCCATCCCCAGCTCCTACAATGAGCAGTTCTTC,CASSIPSSYNEQFF
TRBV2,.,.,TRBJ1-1,TGTGCCAGCAGGGGGCCGGACAGCCGAGGGGGGATACTAGACACTGAAGCTTTCTTT,CASRGPDSRGGILDTEAFF
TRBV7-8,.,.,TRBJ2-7,TGTGCCAGCAGCTTAGGCCTAGGACCGGGATACGAGCAGTACTTC,CASSLGLGPGYEQYF
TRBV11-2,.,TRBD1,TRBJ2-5,TGTGCCAGCAGCTTGGGACAGGGGAGGAAAGAGACCCAGTACTTC,CASSLGQGRKETQYF
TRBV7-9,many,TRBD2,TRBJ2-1,TGTGCCAGCAGCCGCGGGAGGGCCTCCTACAATGAGCAGTTCTTC,CASSRGRASYNEQFF
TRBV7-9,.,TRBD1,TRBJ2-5,TGTGCCAGCAGCTTAACAGGGGCGGAGACCCAGTACTTC,CASSLTGAETQYF
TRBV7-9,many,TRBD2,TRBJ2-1,TGTGCCAGCAGCTTAAGTGGGACTACCTACAATGAGCAGTTCTTC,CASSLSGTTYNEQFF
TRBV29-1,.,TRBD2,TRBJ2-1,TGCAGCGTTCTTAGGCTAGCGGGAGGGTTCGGCTCGATCAATGAGCAGTTCTTC,CSVLRLAGGFGSINEQFF
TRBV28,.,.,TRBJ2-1,TGTGCCAGCAGTTTAGGGCCTCGCGGGTTCTTC,CASSLGPRGFF
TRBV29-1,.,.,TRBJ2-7,TGCAGCGTCCCCTCGGACGGTGCTGGGTACGAGCAGTACTTC,CSVPSDGAGYEQYF
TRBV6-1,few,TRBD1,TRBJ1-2,TGTGCCAGCAGGATACAGGGGAGGGGAGGCTACACCTTC,CASRIQGRGGYTF
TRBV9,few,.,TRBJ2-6,TGTGCCAGCAGCGTCCCCCGGGGCACTGGGGCCAACGTCCTGACTTTC,CASSVPRGTGANVLTF
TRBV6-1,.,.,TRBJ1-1,TGTGCCAGCTTCTCCGGGGTCGCGGGAGCTTTCTTT,CASFSGVAGAFF
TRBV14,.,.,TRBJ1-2,TGTGCCAGCAGCCATTCGATAGAGACAGTCTATGGCTACACCTTC,CASSHSIETVYGYTF
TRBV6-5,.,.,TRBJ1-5,TGTGCCAGCAGTGACCCTGGGGGGCGAAAGCATTTT,CASSDPGGRKHF
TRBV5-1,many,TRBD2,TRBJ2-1,TGCGCCAGCAGCTTTACGACTAGCGGGAGTAATCAAAATGAGCAGTTCTTC,CASSFTTSGSNQNEQFF
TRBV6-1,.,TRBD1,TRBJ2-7,TGTGCCAGCAGCCCGCCGGGGACAGGAGGCTACGAGCAGTACTTC,CASSPPGTGGYEQYF
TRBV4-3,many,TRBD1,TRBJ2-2,TGCGCCAGCAGCCAGCGAGGGGGACAGGGGACCACCGGGGAGCTGTTTTTT,CASSQRGGQGTTGELFF
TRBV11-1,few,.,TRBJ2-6,TGTGCCAGCAGCCTAATTGTTCGGTTGGAATCTGGGGCCAACGTCCTGACTTTC,CASSLIVRLESGANVLTF
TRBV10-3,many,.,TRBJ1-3,TGTGCCATCAGTGAGTCGAAACCGGATGACTCTGGAAACACCATATATTTT,CAISESKPDDSGNTIYF
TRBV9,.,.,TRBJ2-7,TGTGCCAGCAGCGTAGGAGTAACAGCCGAATACGAGCAGTACTTC,CASSVGVTAEYEQYF
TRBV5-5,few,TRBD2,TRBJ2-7,TGTGCCAGCAGTCGGACTAGCGGGAGCTACGAGCAGTACTTC,CASSRTSGSYEQYF
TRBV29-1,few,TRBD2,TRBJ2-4,TGCAGCGTTGAACTAGCGGGAGGGCCAGAGGACATTCAGTACTTC,CSVELAGGPEDIQYF
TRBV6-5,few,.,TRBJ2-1,TGTGCCAGCAGTTACCTTGAAGGGGCTAGTAGCTCCTACAATGAGCAGTTCTTC,CASSYLEGASSSYNEQFF
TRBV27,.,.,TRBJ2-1,TGTGCCAGCAGTTTTACCCGGGTTTCCTACAATGAGCAGTTCTTC,CASSFTRVSYNEQFF
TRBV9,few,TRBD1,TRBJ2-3,TGTGCCAGCAGCCCCTGGGGACAGCTAACACGGGATACGCAGTATTTT,CASSPWGQLTRDTQYF
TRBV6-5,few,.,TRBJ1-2,TGTGCCAGCAGTTACGCGACAGCCAACTATGGCTACACCTTC,CASSYATANYGYTF
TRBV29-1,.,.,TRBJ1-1,TGCAGCGCCGACGAGGGACTCACTGAAGCTTTCTTT,CSADEGLTEAFF